This is a list of T cell receptor beta chains from one sample in a study of neurological immune-mediated disorders. TCRdb re-called the 5' RACE reads with MiXCR, one entry per CDR3 protein. The table includes fewer than 90,000 distinct CDR3 sequences, roughly 10% detected once. What was sequenced was PBMCs. All receptors come from a man younger than 45 in good health. Both conserved end residues are part of each CDR3. D genes are given only for firm matches. Size is stated for part of the rows, as once, few or many counts, or as a class when the clone is expanded.

j_gene: TRBJ2-5
d_gene: TRBD2
abundance: many
v_gene: TRBV27
CDR3aa: CASSSKSEWGGRALHQETQYF
CDR3nt: TGTGCCAGCAGTTCCAAAAGTGAATGGGGCGGGAGGGCCTTGCACCAAGAGACCCAGTACTTC

j_gene: TRBJ1-6
d_gene: .
abundance: many
v_gene: TRBV20-1
CDR3aa: CSARPSAVVGSPLHF
CDR3nt: TGCAGTGCTAGACCGTCTGCGGTAGTGGGTTCACCCCTCCACTTT

j_gene: TRBJ1-5
d_gene: .
abundance: many
v_gene: TRBV12-3/TRBV12-4
CDR3aa: CASSPRGPYSNQPQHF
CDR3nt: TGTGCCAGCAGCCCCAGGGGACCTTATAGCAATCAGCCCCAGCATTTT

j_gene: TRBJ2-5
d_gene: .
abundance: many
v_gene: TRBV7-9
CDR3aa: CASSRDTQETQYF
CDR3nt: TGTGCCAGCAGCAGGGACACCCAAGAGACCCAGTACTTC

j_gene: TRBJ2-7
d_gene: .
abundance: many
v_gene: TRBV5-1
CDR3aa: CASSSTIGGLYEQYF
CDR3nt: TGCGCCAGCAGCTCGACTATTGGGGGACTCTACGAGCAGTACTTC

j_gene: TRBJ1-1
d_gene: TRBD1
abundance: medium-sized
v_gene: TRBV20-1
CDR3aa: CSARDPGQGFFTEAFF
CDR3nt: TGCAGTGCTAGAGATCCGGGACAGGGATTTTTCACTGAAGCTTTCTTT

j_gene: TRBJ1-2
d_gene: .
abundance: many
v_gene: TRBV7-2
CDR3aa: CASSPIDGINYGYTF
CDR3nt: TGTGCCAGCAGCCCGATCGACGGAATTAACTATGGCTACACCTTC

j_gene: TRBJ2-6
d_gene: .
abundance: many
v_gene: TRBV20-1
CDR3aa: CSARDPATLQGGQAGANVLTF
CDR3nt: TGCAGTGCTAGAGACCCGGCGACCCTGCAGGGGGGGCAGGCTGGGGCCAACGTCCTGACTTTC

j_gene: TRBJ2-1
d_gene: TRBD2
abundance: few
v_gene: TRBV28
CDR3aa: CASSVIAGGSYNEQFF
CDR3nt: TGTGCCAGCAGCGTCATAGCGGGAGGATCCTACAATGAGCAGTTCTTC

j_gene: TRBJ1-2
d_gene: .
abundance: .
v_gene: TRBV20-1
CDR3aa: CSARARDGYTF
CDR3nt: TGCAGTGCTAGGGCGAGGGATGGCTACACCTTC

j_gene: TRBJ2-3
d_gene: TRBD2
abundance: many
v_gene: TRBV7-2
CDR3aa: CASSPRSGTSGSTSTDTQYF
CDR3nt: TGTGCCAGCAGCCCACGCTCCGGGACTAGCGGATCTACTAGCACAGATACGCAGTATTTT

j_gene: TRBJ2-2
d_gene: TRBD1
abundance: many
v_gene: TRBV12-3/TRBV12-4
CDR3aa: CASSLPTGLTGELFF
CDR3nt: TGTGCCAGCAGTTTACCGACAGGGCTTACCGGGGAGCTGTTTTTT

j_gene: TRBJ1-1
d_gene: .
abundance: .
v_gene: TRBV29-1
CDR3aa: CSVDWIEAFF
CDR3nt: TGCAGCGTTGATTGGATAGAAGCTTTCTTT

j_gene: TRBJ1-4
d_gene: TRBD1
abundance: many
v_gene: TRBV5-1
CDR3aa: CASSPDRASTNEKLFF
CDR3nt: TGCGCCAGCAGCCCCGACAGGGCTTCCACTAATGAAAAACTGTTTTTT

j_gene: TRBJ2-7
d_gene: TRBD1
abundance: many
v_gene: TRBV5-1
CDR3aa: CASSLIQGREQYF
CDR3nt: TGCGCCAGCAGCCTAATACAGGGGCGGGAGCAGTACTTC

j_gene: TRBJ2-2
d_gene: .
abundance: many
v_gene: TRBV29-1
CDR3aa: CSIKPSATGELFF
CDR3nt: TGCAGCATAAAACCTAGCGCGACCGGGGAGCTGTTTTTT

j_gene: TRBJ2-1
d_gene: .
abundance: .
v_gene: TRBV5-1
CDR3aa: CASSLYTGEGITSSYNEKFF
CDR3nt: TGCGCCAGTAGCTTGTATACAGGGGAGGGCATTACGAGCTCCTACAATGAGAAGTTCTTC

j_gene: TRBJ2-6
d_gene: .
abundance: many
v_gene: TRBV6-5
CDR3aa: CASEGPGSTGANVLTF
CDR3nt: TGTGCCAGCGAAGGACCCGGATCTACTGGGGCCAACGTCCTGACTTTC

j_gene: TRBJ1-2
d_gene: .
abundance: .
v_gene: TRBV19
CDR3aa: CASSIISGPYGYTF
CDR3nt: TGTGCCAGTAGTATAATTTCGGGACCCTATGGCTACACCTTC

j_gene: TRBJ1-4
d_gene: .
abundance: many
v_gene: TRBV20-1
CDR3aa: CSARDGLELFF
CDR3nt: TGCAGTGCTAGAGATGGGTTGGAACTGTTTTTT

j_gene: TRBJ1-5
d_gene: .
abundance: many
v_gene: TRBV27
CDR3aa: CASSFARGGNQPQHF
CDR3nt: TGTGCCAGCAGTTTCGCCAGGGGAGGCAATCAGCCCCAGCATTTT

j_gene: TRBJ1-5
d_gene: .
abundance: many
v_gene: TRBV5-1
CDR3aa: CASSLERKAPAF
CDR3nt: TGCGCCAGCAGCTTGGAGCGGAAAGCACCAGCTTTT

j_gene: TRBJ2-2
d_gene: .
abundance: many
v_gene: TRBV7-9
CDR3aa: CASTENTGELFF
CDR3nt: TGTGCCAGCACGGAGAACACCGGGGAGCTGTTTTTT

j_gene: TRBJ1-1
d_gene: .
abundance: many
v_gene: TRBV7-3
CDR3aa: CASSPQGGGLGTEAFF
CDR3nt: TGTGCCAGCAGTCCCCAGGGTGGGGGGCTGGGGACTGAAGCTTTCTTT

j_gene: TRBJ1-5
d_gene: TRBD1
abundance: many
v_gene: TRBV2
CDR3aa: CASSGGQGNQPQHF
CDR3nt: TGTGCCAGCAGTGGCGGACAGGGTAATCAGCCCCAGCATTTT

j_gene: TRBJ2-1
d_gene: TRBD1
abundance: many
v_gene: TRBV5-1
CDR3aa: CASSRPGQDTYNEQFF
CDR3nt: TGCGCCAGCAGTCGCCCGGGACAGGACACCTACAATGAGCAGTTCTTC

j_gene: TRBJ2-1
d_gene: TRBD2
abundance: many
v_gene: TRBV3-1
CDR3aa: CASTKLAGGPDNEQFF
CDR3nt: TGTGCCAGCACTAAACTAGCGGGAGGGCCCGACAATGAGCAGTTCTTC

j_gene: TRBJ2-3
d_gene: .
abundance: many
v_gene: TRBV4-1
CDR3aa: CASSQGDRATDTQYF
CDR3nt: TGCGCCAGCAGCCAAGGCGACAGAGCGACGGATACGCAGTATTTT

j_gene: TRBJ1-6
d_gene: TRBD1
abundance: many
v_gene: TRBV7-2
CDR3aa: CASSPGQGRSPLHF
CDR3nt: TGTGCCAGCAGCCCCGGACAGGGACGGTCACCCCTCCACTTT

j_gene: TRBJ2-7
d_gene: .
abundance: many
v_gene: TRBV12-3/TRBV12-4
CDR3aa: CASSSTVAYGYEQYF
CDR3nt: TGTGCCAGCAGTTCGACAGTTGCCTATGGGTACGAGCAGTACTTC

j_gene: TRBJ1-4
d_gene: .
abundance: many
v_gene: TRBV5-1
CDR3aa: CASSESGAPNEKLFF
CDR3nt: TGCGCCAGCAGCGAGAGCGGGGCCCCTAATGAAAAACTGTTTTTT

j_gene: TRBJ1-1
d_gene: .
abundance: many
v_gene: TRBV12-3/TRBV12-4
CDR3aa: CASSLESEAFF
CDR3nt: TGTGCCAGCAGCCTCGAATCGGAAGCTTTCTTT

j_gene: TRBJ2-1
d_gene: .
abundance: many
v_gene: TRBV27
CDR3aa: CASSPIVFSYNEQFF
CDR3nt: TGTGCCAGCAGTCCAATAGTTTTTTCCTACAATGAGCAGTTCTTC

j_gene: TRBJ2-1
d_gene: .
abundance: many
v_gene: TRBV7-6
CDR3aa: CASSLVGASLFF
CDR3nt: TGTGCCAGCAGCTTGGTCGGGGCGTCCCTGTTCTTC

j_gene: TRBJ2-1
d_gene: TRBD2
abundance: many
v_gene: TRBV7-3
CDR3aa: CASSSLAGGNEQFF
CDR3nt: TGTGCCAGCAGCTCCTTAGCGGGAGGCAATGAGCAGTTCTTC

j_gene: TRBJ2-3
d_gene: TRBD2
abundance: many
v_gene: TRBV12-3/TRBV12-4
CDR3aa: CASSLAGLAGADTQYF
CDR3nt: TGTGCCAGCAGTTTAGCGGGACTAGCGGGAGCTGATACGCAGTATTTT

j_gene: TRBJ1-6
d_gene: .
abundance: .
v_gene: TRBV20-1
CDR3aa: CSARVPTPGRGPLHF
CDR3nt: TGCAGTGCTAGAGTCCCCACCCCAGGGCGAGGTCCCCTCCACTTT